A single sample gave rise to the 10 T cell receptor beta chains below, sequenced in a study of identical twins. TCRdb ran MiXCR on the 5' RACE reads and lists one entry per CDR3 protein. The data hold approximately 300,000 distinct CDR3 sequences, with more than 8% observed a single time. Separately, the same data were catalogued under a study of yellow fever vaccine responses in identical twins.

Material: CD8+ T cells sorted from blood. The receptors stem from a woman under 30 in good health.

The rearrangement links TRBV6-5 to TRBJ2-7; D ambiguous. The V end lost 8 bases, the J end lost 6 bases, and 14 bases lay between the germline ends. CDR1 and CDR2 (germline): MNHEY, SVGAGI. The CDR3 covers 12 residues. The CDR3 protein is CASFPEPGEQYF. DNA for the CDR3: TGTGCCAGCTTCCCTGAGCCGGGCGAGCAGTACTTC.

By sample share, this clonotype is medium-sized. The rearrangement links TRBV11-2 to TRBJ2-1; 7 nucleotides line up with TRBD2. Germline V gene lookup returns CDR1 SGHAT and CDR2 FQNNGV. J lost 4 bases, V lost 4 bases, and 4 bases had no gene match. This CDR3 has 14 amino acids. CDR3 sequence (DNA): TGTGCCAGCAGCTGGACTAGTGGTTACAATGAGCAGTTCTTC. Translating it yields CASSWTSGYNEQFF.

In its sample, this clonotype was seen many times. This chain joins TRBV15 and TRBJ1-2; D unclear. The germline V gene has CDR1 LNHNV and CDR2 YYDKDF (reference sequence). V lost 0 bases to trimming and J lost 4 bases, with 9 bases between them. This CDR3 has 14 residues. The CDR3 loop reads CATSRDRSGYGYTF. The CDR3 DNA follows: TGTGCCACCAGCAGAGATAGGTCCGGCTATGGCTACACCTTC.

This clonotype was counted ten times or more. The chain combines TRBV5-1 with TRBJ2-1; TRBD1 matches 8 bases. The J segment lost 5 bases and the V segment lost 3 bases, leaving 16 bases of the junction unmatched. The CDR3 consists of 18 residues. Germline CDR1 and CDR2: SGHRS and YFSETQ. The CDR3 reads CASSSPAPPGGVNNEQFF. The CDR3 DNA reads as TGCGCCAGCAGCTCCCCCGCACCCCCAGGGGGCGTTAACAATGAGCAGTTCTTC.

This clonotype was counted only a few times. The V gene is TRBV15, the J gene TRBJ2-7; possible D gene TRBD1, 6 bases. V lost 0 bases to trimming and J lost 6 bases, with 9 bases between them. The CDR3 loop spans 13 amino acids. Looked up from germline, CDR1 is LNHNV and CDR2 is YYDKDF (reference sequence). CDR3 amino acids: CATSRDRGSEQYF. CDR3 coding DNA: TGTGCCACCAGCAGAGATAGGGGGAGCGAGCAGTACTTC.

This clonotype showed up just a few times. The chain recombines TRBV18 with TRBJ2-7; TRBD1 is a possible D gene (6 bases). V was shortened by 5 bases and J by 3 bases, with 11 bases between the two germline ends. This CDR3 contains 13 residues. The V gene's germline CDR1 is KGHSH and CDR2 LQKENI. The CDR3 DNA is TGTGCCAGCTCATCCCGGACAGTCTACGAGCAGTACTTC. Translated: CASSSRTVYEQYF.

J is TRBJ2-3 and V is TRBV7-9, with 8 bases fitting TRBD2. Germline loops: CDR1 SEHNR, CDR2 FQNEAQ (reference sequence). CDR3 length: 16 residues. V trimming: 1 base; J trimming: 2 bases; junction bases outside the gene matches: 5. As DNA, the CDR3 is TGTGCCAGCAGCTTAGGCCGGGGGGGGCCCACAGATACGCAGTATTTT. Translation: CASSLGRGGPTDTQYF. Full variable domain (missing parts from reference TRBV7-9 and TRBJ2-3): DTGVSQNPRHKITKRGQNVTFRCDPISEHNRLYWYRQTLGQGPEFLTYFQNEAQLEKSRLLSDRFSAERPKGSFSTLEIQRTEQGDSAMYLCASSLGRGGPTDTQYFGPGTRLTVL.

This clonotype came up a few times. Its ends do not fully match the called genes, so a read error is possible. This chain links TRBV28 with TRBJ2-3; 13 positions agree with TRBD2. This CDR3 has 19 amino acids. The germline gives CDR1 MDHEN, CDR2 SYDVKM. As DNA, the CDR3 is TGTGCCCGCAGTTTAAGCCCAGGACTAGCGGGGGCTCGCACAGATACGCAGTATTTT. This translates into CARSLSPGLAGARTDTQYF.

There are many counts of this clonotype. The chain couples TRBV4-1 to TRBJ2-1, with unresolved D. The V gene's germline CDR1 is MGHRA and CDR2 YSYEKL. The length of the CDR3 is 14 residues. The V and J ends lost 1 base and 10 bases respectively, with 14 bases between them. CDR3 protein: CASSQGPRANEQFF. The CDR3 coding sequence is TGCGCCAGCAGCCAAGGCCCTAGAGCGAACGAGCAGTTCTTC.

The gene calls are TRBV12-3 or TRBV12-4 and TRBJ2-5; D gene unclear. CDR3 length equals 12 residues. With 5 bases removed from V and 5 bases from J, the gap between germline ends came to 9 bases. This CDR3 reads CASSPMGETQYF. In DNA, the CDR3 is TGTGCCAGCAGTCCAATGGGGGAGACCCAGTACTTC.